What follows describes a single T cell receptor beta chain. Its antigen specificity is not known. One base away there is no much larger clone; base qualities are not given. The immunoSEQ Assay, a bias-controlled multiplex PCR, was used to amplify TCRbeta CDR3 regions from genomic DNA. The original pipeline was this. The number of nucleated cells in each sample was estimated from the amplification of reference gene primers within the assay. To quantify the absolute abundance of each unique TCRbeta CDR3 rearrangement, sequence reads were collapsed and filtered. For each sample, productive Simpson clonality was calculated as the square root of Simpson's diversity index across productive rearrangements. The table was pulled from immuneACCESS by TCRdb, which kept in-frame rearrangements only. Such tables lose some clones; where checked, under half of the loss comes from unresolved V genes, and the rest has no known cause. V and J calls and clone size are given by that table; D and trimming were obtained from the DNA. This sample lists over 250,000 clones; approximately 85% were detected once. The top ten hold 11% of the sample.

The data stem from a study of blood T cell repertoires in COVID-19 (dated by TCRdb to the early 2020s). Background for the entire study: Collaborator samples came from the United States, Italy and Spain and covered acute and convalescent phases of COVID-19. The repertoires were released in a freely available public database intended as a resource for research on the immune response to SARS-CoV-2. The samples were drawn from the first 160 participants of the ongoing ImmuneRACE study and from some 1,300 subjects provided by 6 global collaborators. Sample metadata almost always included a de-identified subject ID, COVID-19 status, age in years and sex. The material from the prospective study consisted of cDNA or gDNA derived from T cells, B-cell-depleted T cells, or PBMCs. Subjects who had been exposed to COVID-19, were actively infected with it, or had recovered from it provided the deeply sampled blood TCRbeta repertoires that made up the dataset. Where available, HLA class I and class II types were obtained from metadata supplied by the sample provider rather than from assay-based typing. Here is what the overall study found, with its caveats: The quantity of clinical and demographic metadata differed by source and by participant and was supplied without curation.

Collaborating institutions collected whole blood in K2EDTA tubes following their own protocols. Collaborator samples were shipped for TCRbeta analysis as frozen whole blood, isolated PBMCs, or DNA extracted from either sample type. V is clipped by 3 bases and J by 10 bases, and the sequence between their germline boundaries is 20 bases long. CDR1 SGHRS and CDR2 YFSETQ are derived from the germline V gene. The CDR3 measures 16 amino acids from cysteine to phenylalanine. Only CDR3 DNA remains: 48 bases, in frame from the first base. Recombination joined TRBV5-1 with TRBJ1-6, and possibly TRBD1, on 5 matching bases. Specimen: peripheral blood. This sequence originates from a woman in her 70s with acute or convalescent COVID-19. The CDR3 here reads CASSSSVGGRESPLHF. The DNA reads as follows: TGCGCCAGCAGCTCATCAGTGGGGGGAAGGGAATCACCCCTCCACTTT.